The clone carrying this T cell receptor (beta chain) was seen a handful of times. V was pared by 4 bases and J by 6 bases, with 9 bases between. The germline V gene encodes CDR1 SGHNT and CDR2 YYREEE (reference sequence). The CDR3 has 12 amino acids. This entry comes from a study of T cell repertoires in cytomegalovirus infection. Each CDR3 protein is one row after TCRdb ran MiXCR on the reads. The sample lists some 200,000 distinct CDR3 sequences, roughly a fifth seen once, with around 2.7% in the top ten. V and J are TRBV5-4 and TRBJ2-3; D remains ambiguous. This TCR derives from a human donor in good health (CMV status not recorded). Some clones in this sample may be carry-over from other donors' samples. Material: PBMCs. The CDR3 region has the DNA TGTGCCAGCAGCGTGCAGTGGGATACGCAGTATTTT. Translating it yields CASSVQWDTQYF.